The 3 T cell receptor beta chains below come from one sample, sequenced in a study of beta chain features in type 1 diabetes. Study results and limitations: Type 1 diabetes patients had moderately but significantly shorter TCRB CDR3s in all four CD4+ subsets.

Every bit of the isolated RNA underwent reverse transcription, so sequencing read expressed TCRB transcripts. The assay was immunoSEQ multiplex PCR, and TCRdb's table has in-frame clones only and misses some. The table records under 300,000 clones, about a fifth of them present only once. No antigen has been identified for these receptors. What was sequenced was naive CD4+ T cells from blood. The source of these receptors is a woman aged 40-49 years with type 1 diabetes.

This clone has a handful of counts. The V call is TRBV5-6, the J call TRBJ2-5, with TRBD1 matching 7 bases. The trim removed 4 bases at V and 4 bases at J, leaving 7 bases unmatched. This CDR3 region has 14 residues. CDR1 SGHDT and CDR2 YYEEEE come from the germline V gene. The CDR3: CASSQGQPVETQYF. For the CDR3, the DNA is TGTGCCAGCAGCCAGGGACAGCCGGTAGAGACCCAGTACTTC. Supplemented by reference TRBV5-6 and TRBJ2-5, the full variable domain reads DAGVTQSPTHLIKTRGQQVTLRCSPKSGHDTVSWYQQALGQGPQFIFQYYEEEERQRGNFPDRFSGHQFPNYSSELNVNALLLGDSALYLCASSQGQPVETQYFGPGTRLLVL.

J is TRBJ2-1 and V is TRBV6-6; D perhaps matches TRBD2 (7 bases). This CDR3 has 14 amino acids. Between the trimmed V and J ends, which lost 2 bases and 9 bases, there was a span of 14 bases. In germline, CDR1 is MNHNY, CDR2 SVGAGI (reference sequence). The CDR3 bases are TGTGCCAGCAGTTACGTCAGGGGAGGGATTGAGCAGTTCTTC. This translates into CASSYVRGGIEQFF.

This clone was counted a few times. The genes are TRBV25-1 and TRBJ2-2; D gene ambiguous. Germline V CDR1 and CDR2: MGHDK, SYGVNS. The CDR3 loop spans 14 amino acids. The ends were cut back, 3 bases at V and 0 bases at J, with 5 bases in the middle. CDR3 loop: CASSDATNTGELFF. DNA for the CDR3: TGTGCCAGCAGTGACGCGACGAACACCGGGGAGCTGTTTTTT.